A selection of T cell receptor beta chains follows, all from one sample in a study of blood T cell repertoires in COVID-19. Produced via immunoSEQ multiplex PCR; TCRdb's table is partial and in-frame only. In the table there are fewer than 250,000 clones, 92% of which are singletons. The sequenced material came from peripheral blood. These receptors were collected from a man aged 60 to 75 with COVID-19, enrolled during active disease. Both conserved end residues are part of each CDR3. Each record gives: D gene, V gene, J gene, CDR3 protein, CDR3 DNA. D genes are given only for firm matches.

d_call: TRBD1; v_call: TRBV15; j_call: TRBJ1-1; cdr3_aa: CATSTGGWSEAFF; cdr3_nt: TGTGCCACCAGCACAGGGGGTTGGTCTGAAGCTTTCTTT
d_call: TRBD1; v_call: TRBV25-1; j_call: TRBJ2-3; cdr3_aa: CASQPWTGGTDTQYF; cdr3_nt: TGTGCCAGCCAACCCTGGACAGGGGGCACAGATACGCAGTATTTT
d_call: NA; v_call: TRBV14; j_call: TRBJ1-1; cdr3_aa: CASSQGQVTSEAFF; cdr3_nt: TGTGCCAGCAGCCAAGGACAGGTGACTTCTGAAGCTTTCTTT
d_call: NA; v_call: TRBV11-2; j_call: TRBJ2-7; cdr3_aa: CASAGGTTYEQYF; cdr3_nt: TGTGCCTCCGCAGGAGGGACCACCTACGAGCAGTACTTC
d_call: NA; v_call: TRBV7-9; j_call: TRBJ1-1; cdr3_aa: CASSPFNSLNTEAFF; cdr3_nt: TGTGCCAGCAGCCCCTTTAATTCTCTGAACACTGAAGCTTTCTTT
d_call: TRBD2; v_call: TRBV11-2; j_call: TRBJ2-1; cdr3_aa: CASSTRLAGGNEQFF; cdr3_nt: TGTGCCAGCAGCACCCGACTAGCGGGAGGGAATGAGCAGTTCTTC
d_call: TRBD1; v_call: TRBV27; j_call: TRBJ2-1; cdr3_aa: CASSLLGDSNNEQFF; cdr3_nt: TGTGCCAGCAGTTTACTGGGGGACAGCAACAATGAGCAGTTCTTC
d_call: NA; v_call: TRBV10-3; j_call: TRBJ2-3; cdr3_aa: CAISKPDSTDTQYF; cdr3_nt: TGTGCCATCAGTAAACCCGACTCCACAGATACGCAGTATTTT
d_call: TRBD1; v_call: TRBV6-2/TRBV6-3; j_call: TRBJ1-6; cdr3_aa: CASSHRDRGLSPLHF; cdr3_nt: TGTGCCAGCAGTCACCGGGACAGGGGACTTTCACCCCTCCACTTT
d_call: NA; v_call: TRBV4-2; j_call: TRBJ2-2; cdr3_aa: CASSQVGANTGELFF; cdr3_nt: TGTGCCAGCAGCCAAGTAGGGGCGAACACCGGGGAGCTGTTTTTT
d_call: TRBD1; v_call: TRBV9; j_call: TRBJ2-7; cdr3_aa: CASSSSGTGYEQYF; cdr3_nt: TGTGCCAGCAGCTCCTCCGGGACAGGTTACGAGCAGTACTTC
d_call: NA; v_call: TRBV5-4; j_call: TRBJ2-6; cdr3_aa: CASSLPVGRPSSGANVLTF; cdr3_nt: TGTGCCAGCAGCCTCCCCGTGGGGCGGCCAAGCTCTGGGGCCAACGTCCTGACTTTC